The 11 T cell receptor beta chains below were found in one sample sequenced in a study of blood T cell repertoires in COVID-19. Libraries were prepared by immunoSEQ multiplex PCR; TCRdb keeps only in-frame clonotypes and omits some of them. The sample records approximately 100,000 clones, 85% to 90% being singletons. Sequencing was performed on peripheral blood. All receptors derive from a human donor in a cohort sampled during active COVID-19.

The chain has TRBV7-9 and TRBJ1-6; 8 positions agree with TRBD1. Germline V lookup: CDR1 SEHNR, CDR2 FQNEAQ (reference sequence). The CDR3 extends over 14 amino acids. Losses at the gene ends were 5 bases for V and 13 bases for J; bases not matched to a gene: 10. The DNA of the CDR3 is TGTGCCAGCAGCCCCGGGACAGGTCCTCGGCCCCTCCACTTT. It is translated as CASSPGTGPRPLHF.

The rearrangement uses TRBV4-1 and TRBJ1-4; the D gene is possibly TRBD1 (5 bases). The germline V gene encodes CDR1 MGHRA and CDR2 YSYEKL. Trimming shortened V by 0 bases and J by 5 bases, and 13 bases separated the two germline ends. The CDR3 extends over 16 amino acids. This CDR3 is CASSQDRIRANEKLFF. CDR3 coding DNA: TGCGCCAGCAGCCAAGATCGGATCAGGGCGAATGAAAAACTGTTTTTT.

The chain couples TRBV5-6 to TRBJ1-1; D unclear. Germline CDR1 SGHDT, CDR2 YYEEEE. The CDR3 consists of 16 residues. V was cut by 3 bases and J by 4 bases, with 19 bases left in between. The CDR3 nucleotides read TGTGCCAGCAGCTCCCTCATTGGAGGGATGGGCACTGAAGCTTTCTTT. This codes for CASSSLIGGMGTEAFF.

The chain joins TRBV19 to TRBJ1-1; TRBD1 aligns across 9 bases. The germline V gene encodes CDR1 LNHDA and CDR2 SQIVND (reference sequence). J gave up 5 bases and V 4 bases, and 5 bases lay outside the gene matches. The CDR3 loop spans 14 amino acids. As DNA, the CDR3 is TGTGCCAGTAGTAGGGGACAGGGTTATACTGAAGCTTTCTTT. Translation gives CASSRGQGYTEAFF.

The CDR3 here is CASSLPRIQETQYF. CDR3 bases: TGTGCCAGCAGCTTGCCCAGAATTCAAGAGACCCAGTACTTC. V and J are TRBV5-5 and TRBJ2-5; D unresolved. This CDR3 region has 14 residues. V lost 1 base and J lost 2, with 9 bases in between. The germline CDR1 and CDR2 sequences are SGHKS and YYEKEE (reference sequence). Based on the CDR3 plus reference TRBV5-5 and TRBJ2-5, the full variable domain is DAGVTQSPTHLIKTRGQQVTLRCSPISGHKSVSWYQQVLGQGPQFIFQYYEKEERGRGNFPDRFSARQFPNYSSELNVNALLLGDSALYLCASSLPRIQETQYFGPGTRLLVL.

CDR3 loop: CASSPTSGGGTGELFF. The CDR3 DNA is TGTGCCAGCAGCCCCACTAGCGGGGGCGGGACCGGGGAGCTGTTTTTT. The genes are TRBV9 and TRBJ2-2; TRBD2 matches at 11 bases. The CDR3 length is 16 residues. With V trimmed by 4 bases and J by 5 bases, 7 bases remained unmatched. Germline V lookup: CDR1 SGDLS, CDR2 YYNGEE.

This sequence joins TRBV7-2 and TRBJ2-5; TRBD1 aligns across 10 bases. Germline lookup yields CDR1 SGHTA and CDR2 FQGNSA. With 3 bases clipped from V and 4 bases from J, the junction kept 5 bases outside the gene matches. The CDR3 has 15 residues. CDR3 protein: CASSFDRGLRETQYF. For the CDR3, the DNA is TGTGCCAGCAGCTTCGACAGGGGGCTGAGAGAGACCCAGTACTTC.

The chain joins TRBV6-1 to TRBJ1-2, with 8 bases that match TRBD1. The CDR3 loop spans 14 amino acids. Trimming removed 3 bases from V and 7 bases from J; junction bases left unmatched: 7. From germline, CDR1 is MNHNS and CDR2 SASEGT. CDR3 DNA sequence: TGTGCCAGCAGTGACAGGAGGGACAGGACTGGCTACACCTTC. It encodes CASSDRRDRTGYTF.

This chain links TRBV3-1 (or the pseudogene TRBV3-2) with TRBJ2-3; 8 nucleotides line up with TRBD2. Trimming removed 4 bases from V and 3 bases from J; junction bases left unmatched: 9. The CDR3 extends over 16 amino acids. Germline values: CDR1 LGHDT, CDR2 YNNKEL (reference sequence). CDR3 coding DNA: TGTGCCAGCAGCCTACACCGGGGGGGGGCTACAGATACGCAGTATTTT. This gives the protein CASSLHRGGATDTQYF.

The chain uses TRBV11-3 and TRBJ1-6, with 8 bases fitting TRBD1. The V segment lost 7 bases and the J segment 0 bases; nucleotides outside the gene matches: 8. Germline lookup yields CDR1 SGHNT and CDR2 YENEEA. There are 17 residues in the CDR3. The CDR3 here is CASNRDRLSSYNSPLHF. CDR3 nucleotide sequence: TGTGCCAGCAACCGGGACAGGCTGAGCTCCTATAATTCACCCCTCCACTTT.

The V gene is TRBV6-2 or TRBV6-3, the J gene TRBJ1-2; D possibly corresponds to TRBD1 (5 bases). Germline V gives CDR1 MNHEY, CDR2 SVGEGT. The ends were cut back, 0 bases at V and 8 bases at J, with 34 bases in the middle. CDR3 length equals 21 residues. The CDR3 protein is CASSYSLKGLQELRALGGYTF. The CDR3 nucleotides read TGTGCCAGCAGTTACTCTCTAAAGGGGCTACAGGAACTAAGGGCCTTAGGCGGCTACACCTTC.